One sample yielded the 20 T cell receptor beta chains listed below, sequenced in a study of neoadjuvant nivolumab and ipilimumab in lung cancer. TCRdb's copy holds only in-frame clones and misses some; the assay was immunoSEQ multiplex PCR. Of tens of thousands of clones detected, over 75% appear once; the ten largest clones hold approximately 5%. The input for sequencing was peripheral blood, taken after neoadjuvant nivolumab, alone or with ipilimumab, at or shortly before surgery. Receptors originate from an adult with non-small cell lung cancer.

The gene calls are TRBV6-1 and TRBJ2-1; 8 positions match TRBD1. V shed 1 base, J shed 1 base, and the junction held 0 bases outside the gene matches. This CDR3 contains 15 residues. The V gene's germline CDR1 is MNHNS and CDR2 SASEGT. The CDR3 sequence is CASSEGTGSYNEQFF. The CDR3 DNA is TGTGCCAGCAGTGAAGGGACAGGGTCCTACAATGAGCAGTTCTTC.

The chain joins TRBV5-1 to TRBJ1-1; D gene unclear. The CDR3 totals 13 residues. Germline loops: CDR1 SGHRS, CDR2 YFSETQ. Trimming took 1 base from V and 5 from J, leaving 9 bases between them. CDR3 sequence reads: CASSLSSETEAFF. The CDR3, as DNA: TGCGCCAGCAGCTTGTCTTCCGAAACTGAAGCTTTCTTT. The full variable domain, with the rest looked up from reference TRBV5-1 and TRBJ1-1, is KAGVTQTPRYLIKTRGQQVTLSCSPISGHRSVSWYQQTPGQGLQFLFEYFSETQRNKGNFPGRFSGRQFSNSRSEMNVSTLELGDSALYLCASSLSSETEAFFGQGTRLTVV.

This chain uses TRBV7-2 with TRBJ2-5; 11 nucleotides line up with TRBD2. Germline V gene data show CDR1 as SGHTA and CDR2 as FQGNSA. CDR3 length: 18 amino acids. Unmatched junction bases numbered 9, after V lost 1 base and J lost 2 bases. Written as DNA, the CDR3 is TGTGCCAGCAGCTTAGGTCTAGCGGGGGGTTTGAAGCAAGAGACCCAGTACTTC. This sequence encodes CASSLGLAGGLKQETQYF.

This rearrangement joins TRBV5-1 to TRBJ2-1; tentatively, D is TRBD1 or TRBD2 (5 bases each). Germline V gene sequence: CDR1 SGHRS, CDR2 YFSETQ. Deletions cut 0 bases from V and 7 bases from J, with 11 bases between. This CDR3 is built from 14 residues. DNA of the CDR3: TGCGCCAGCAGCTTGGGGGACCGTAATAATGAGCAGTTCTTC. Translating it yields CASSLGDRNNEQFF.

The rearrangement joins TRBV18 to TRBJ1-6; D is uncertain. CDR3 length: 12 amino acids. The germline gives CDR1 KGHSH, CDR2 LQKENI. Trimming removed 6 bases from V and 7 bases from J, with 7 bases in between. CDR3 residues: CASSRSNSPLHF. The DNA of the CDR3 is TGTGCCAGCTCCCGGAGCAATTCACCCCTCCACTTT.

J is TRBJ2-3 and V is TRBV5-4; 8 nucleotides line up with TRBD2. J gave up 2 bases and V 2 bases, and 4 bases lay outside the gene matches. The CDR3 is made up of 15 amino acids. Germline V gene sequence: CDR1 SGHNT, CDR2 YYREEE (reference sequence). This CDR3 is CASSFRAGDTDTQYF. CDR3 sequence (DNA): TGTGCCAGCAGCTTCCGAGCGGGGGACACAGATACGCAGTATTTT.

The V and J genes are TRBV2 and TRBJ2-5; 10 nucleotides line up with TRBD1. Germline lookup yields CDR1 SNHLY and CDR2 FYNNEI. V shed 6 bases, J shed 1 base, and the junction held 11 bases outside the gene matches. This CDR3 region has 17 residues. This chain's CDR3 is CASSVDRGRGGQETQYF. As DNA, the CDR3 is TGTGCCAGCAGCGTTGACAGGGGGCGAGGGGGCCAAGAGACCCAGTACTTC.

J is TRBJ2-7 and V is TRBV5-1; 7 bases are shared with TRBD1. V gave up 4 bases and J gave up 2 bases; unmatched junction bases: 6. In germline, CDR1 is SGHRS, CDR2 YFSETQ. This CDR3 is 14 amino acids long. CDR3 DNA: TGCGCCAGCAGCCCCCGGGACAGCCCCTACGAGCAGTACTTC. Protein: CASSPRDSPYEQYF. Together with reference TRBV5-1 and TRBJ2-7, the CDR3 gives the full variable domain: KAGVTQTPRYLIKTRGQQVTLSCSPISGHRSVSWYQQTPGQGLQFLFEYFSETQRNKGNFPGRFSGRQFSNSRSEMNVSTLELGDSALYLCASSPRDSPYEQYFGPGTRLTVT.

V is TRBV5-1 and J is TRBJ2-3, with D maybe TRBD2 (5 bases). The CDR3 is 15 residues long. Trimming removed 6 bases from V and 2 bases from J, with 16 bases in between. The germline V gene encodes CDR1 SGHRS and CDR2 YFSETQ. The chain's CDR3 is CASTARGAATDTQYF. The CDR3 DNA reads TGCGCCAGCACCGCCCGGGGAGCGGCCACAGATACGCAGTATTTT. The full variable domain, with the rest looked up from reference TRBV5-1 and TRBJ2-3, is KAGVTQTPRYLIKTRGQQVTLSCSPISGHRSVSWYQQTPGQGLQFLFEYFSETQRNKGNFPGRFSGRQFSNSRSEMNVSTLELGDSALYLCASTARGAATDTQYFGPGTRLTVL.

The rearrangement links TRBV29-1 to TRBJ2-7; D is ambiguous. The CDR3 consists of 12 residues. Germline loops: CDR1 SQVTM, CDR2 ANQGSEA. The ends were cut back, 2 bases at V and 3 bases at J, with 8 bases in the middle. The CDR3 nucleotides are TGCAGCGTTGAATATACGGACTACGAGCAGTACTTC. Encoded protein: CSVEYTDYEQYF.

J is TRBJ1-1 and V is TRBV7-9; D possibly corresponds to TRBD1 (5 bases). The CDR3 totals 14 residues. Germline CDR1 reads SEHNR; CDR2 reads FQNEAQ (reference sequence). V was pared by 5 bases and J by 1 base, with 11 bases between. CDR3: CASSPTTANTEAFF. The CDR3, as DNA: TGTGCCAGCAGCCCGACGACAGCGAACACTGAAGCTTTCTTT.

In nucleotides, the CDR3 is TGTGCCAGCAGCGGGACAGTGATCACTGAAGCTTTCTTT. This encodes CASSGTVITEAFF. V usage is TRBV13 and J usage is TRBJ1-1, with 7 positions matching TRBD1. V was pared by 5 bases and J by 4 bases, with 4 bases of the junction left unmatched. CDR1 and CDR2 (germline): PRHDT, FYEKMQ (reference sequence). The CDR3 loop spans 13 amino acids.

This rearrangement joins TRBV5-6 to TRBJ2-7; perhaps TRBD2 as D (5 bases). Germline CDR1 SGHDT, CDR2 YYEEEE. The CDR3 has 13 residues. With 4 bases removed from V and 2 bases from J, the gap between germline ends came to 10 bases. The CDR3 DNA reads as TGTGCCAGCAGCGGGAGCGTGACCTACGAGCAGTACTTC. This codes for CASSGSVTYEQYF.

The J gene is TRBJ1-2, the V gene TRBV6-1; 10 nucleotides line up with TRBD1. This CDR3 is 16 amino acids long. Germline CDR1 reads MNHNS; CDR2 reads SASEGT. Trimming took 4 bases from V and 6 from J; bases not matched to a gene: 11. The CDR3 sequence is CASSALVTDRGHGYTF. The CDR3 DNA reads TGTGCCAGCAGTGCTCTGGTGACCGACAGGGGGCATGGCTACACCTTC.

The chain employs TRBV29-1 and TRBJ2-2; the D is unclear. Germline lookup yields CDR1 SQVTM and CDR2 ANQGSEA. V was trimmed by 4 bases and J by 10 bases, leaving 10 bases between them. This CDR3 is built from 11 residues. The CDR3 protein is CSVGGVEELFF. CDR3 in DNA: TGCAGCGTTGGGGGTGTGGAGGAGCTGTTTTTT.

The V and J genes are TRBV5-1 and TRBJ2-2; D ambiguous. Germline V gene lookup returns CDR1 SGHRS and CDR2 YFSETQ. The CDR3 consists of 14 residues. V lost 3 bases to trimming and J lost 0 bases, with 6 bases between them. CDR3 sequence (DNA): TGCGCCAGCAGCTCGGACGCGAACACCGGGGAGCTGTTTTTT. Its protein product is CASSSDANTGELFF.

This clone was detected only once. The chain uses TRBV6-1 and TRBJ2-7, with 9 bases lining up with TRBD2. Germline values: CDR1 MNHNS, CDR2 SASEGT. The CDR3 spans 15 residues. V dropped 1 base and J dropped 3; count of bases not matched to a gene: 4. The CDR3 DNA sequence: TGTGCCAGCAGTGAAGGGCTAGCGGGGTTCTACGAGCAGTACTTC. Amino acid sequence: CASSEGLAGFYEQYF.

The CDR3 reads CASSQRVSGGKNSTDTQYF. Written as DNA, the CDR3 is TGCGCCAGCAGCCAAAGGGTGAGCGGGGGGAAAAACAGCACAGATACGCAGTATTTT. This chain links TRBV5-1 with TRBJ2-3; 9 nucleotides agree with TRBD2. Per the germline V gene, CDR1 is SGHRS and CDR2 is YFSETQ. The trim removed 4 bases at V and 0 bases at J, leaving 15 bases unmatched. This CDR3 has 19 residues.

The genes are TRBV4-1 and TRBJ1-5; 9 nucleotides match TRBD1. Germline CDR1 is MGHRA and CDR2 is YSYEKL. There are 15 residues in the CDR3. V dropped 1 base and J dropped 2; count of bases not matched to a gene: 0. CDR3: CASSQGTGGNQPQHF. As DNA, the CDR3 is TGCGCCAGCAGCCAAGGGACAGGGGGCAATCAGCCCCAGCATTTT.

This clone was counted a few times. The rearrangement joins TRBV20-1 to TRBJ2-3; D possibly corresponds to TRBD2 (5 bases). This CDR3 spans 11 amino acids. Germline CDR1 is DFQATT and CDR2 is SNEGSKA (reference sequence). V lost 7 bases, J lost 4 bases, and 9 bases lay in between. CDR3 protein: CSVRGADTQYF. The CDR3, as DNA: TGCAGTGTTCGGGGTGCAGATACGCAGTATTTT.